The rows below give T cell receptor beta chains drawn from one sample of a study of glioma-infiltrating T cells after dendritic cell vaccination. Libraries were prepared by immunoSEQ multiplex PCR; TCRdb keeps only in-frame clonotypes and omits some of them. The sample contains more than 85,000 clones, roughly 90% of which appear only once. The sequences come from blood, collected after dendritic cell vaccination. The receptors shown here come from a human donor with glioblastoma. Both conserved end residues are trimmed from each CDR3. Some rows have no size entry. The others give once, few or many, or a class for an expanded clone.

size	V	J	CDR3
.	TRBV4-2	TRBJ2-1	ASSPGLGPFNEQF
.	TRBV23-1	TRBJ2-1	ASSQVVGGNNEQF
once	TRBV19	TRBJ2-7	ASSISSGSGEQY
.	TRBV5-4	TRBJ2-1	ASSLAAAGGANEQF
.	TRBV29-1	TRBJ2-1	SVEVLAGSEQF
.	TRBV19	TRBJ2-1	ASSIEAGVGNEQF
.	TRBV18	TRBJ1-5	ASSPGQGSNQPQH
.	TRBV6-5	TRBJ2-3	ASSYDGGTDTQY
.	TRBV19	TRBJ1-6	ASSIGGQDNSPLH
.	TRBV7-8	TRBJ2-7	ASSFTDRGAYEQY
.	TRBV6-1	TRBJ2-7	ASGRTEAYEQY
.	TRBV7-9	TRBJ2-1	ASRSGSVEQF
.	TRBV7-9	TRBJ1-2	ASSFGQGDGYT
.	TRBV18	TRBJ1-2	ASSPVRAWGYT
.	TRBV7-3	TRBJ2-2	ASSEAVNTGELF
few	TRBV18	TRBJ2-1	ASSPRGLTYNEQF
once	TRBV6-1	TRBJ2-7	ASTRQLSSYEQY
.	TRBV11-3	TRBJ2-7	ASSPPAGEQY
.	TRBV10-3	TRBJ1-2	AITRDREDYGYT
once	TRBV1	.	TSSQGLAGGLTYEQY
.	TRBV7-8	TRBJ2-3	ASSLARSADTQY
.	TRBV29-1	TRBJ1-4	SVGGVANEKLF
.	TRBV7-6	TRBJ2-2	ASSLAYPTELF